This TCR beta chain was found in a study of beta chain features in type 1 diabetes (dated by TCRdb to 2016 to 2019). With respect to the entire study: Mean age, gender distribution, total cell number and subset yield did not differ between patients and healthy donors. A total of approximately 100 million sorted cells were examined across all samples, and the number of cells per subset was strongly correlated with RNA yield. In the study, TCRB repertoires of sorted circulating CD4+ T cell subsets from recently diagnosed type 1 diabetes patients were compared with those of matched healthy donors. Regulatory and stem cell-like memory subsets were obtained from only 8 patients and roughly 8 healthy donors, while naive and central memory subsets were obtained from all 30 or so donors. The paper's findings and limits, for the study overall: Only small numbers of individuals were included in the HLA sub-analyses, which left unresolved whether HLA type had any influence on TCRB rearrangement. Sequencing cDNA rather than genomic DNA could over-represent highly expressing activated cells, although activation and CD3 levels did not differ between groups. At VDJ recombination sites, type 1 diabetes patients had fewer insertions and more deleted nucleotides, which implies abnormalities in thymic rearrangement. Type 1 diabetes patients showed a moderate but significant shortening of TCRB CDR3 length in all four CD4+ subsets. Naive, central memory and regulatory TCRB repertoires appeared more similar among patients than among healthy donors. Shorter templates might be favored by PCR, yet because patient and control samples were amplified and corrected together, any such skew would affect both groups equally.

Regarding this clone: This clone's antigen is unknown. Qualities for individual bases were not recorded, and no much larger clone is one base off.

A single peripheral blood draw of roughly 0.11 L on average was collected from each donor into heparinised tubes. Using a panel that included CD45RO, CCR7, CD25, CD127, CD95 and CD27, naive, central memory, regulatory and stem cell-like memory CD4+ T cells were sorted on a BD FACSAria II. A purity above 98% was achieved for all sorted populations. PBMCs were isolated right away by Lymphoprep density gradient centrifugation and were stained directly, without culture. Samples were stained and sorted in pairs, with one healthy donor and one patient per experiment, so that batch effects were minimized. The entire isolated RNA was reverse transcribed using the High Capacity cDNA Reverse Transcription Kit, and thus expressed TCRB transcripts were sequenced. Naive, central memory and regulatory T cell samples underwent deep immunoSEQ sequencing, averaging about 3.57 million total reads per sample. Sorted cells were lysed in RLT buffer and RNA was extracted with DNase-treated RNeasy Micro or Mini kits, depending on cell number. To prevent cross-contamination, every cell subset was processed on its own, while patient and healthy donor samples were processed together. Using the immunoSEQ multiplex PCR, TCRB sequences were amplified from cDNA into 87-bp fragments spanning the CDR3 region. Amplicons were sequenced on the Illumina HiSeq platform. In the authors' own workflow: Synthetic template baselines were used to correct PCR bias computationally, reads within Hamming distance 2 were collapsed, and singletons that could not be merged were discarded. Reads were aligned against IMGT so that V, D and J genes, CDR3 length and insertions or deletions at six rearrangement sites could be assigned. Within each subset, clonotype counts were normalized to sorted cell number, after which true diversity and Gini coefficients were computed with the tcR R package. The overlap coefficient, calculated on TCRB nucleotide sequences, was used to measure repertoire sharing. As a proxy for the pre-selection repertoire, out-of-frame TCRB sequences from naive cells were analyzed. TCRdb retrieved this table from immuneACCESS and kept in-frame rearrangements only. Not all clones are present; in checked studies, unresolved V genes account for under half, and no reason is known for the remainder. V and J calls and clone size come straight from that table; D and trimming were deduced from the DNA. The sample has around 250,000 clones on record, roughly 24% of them singletons. Jointly, the top ten make up about 0.012% of the sample.

Germline trimming: 0 bases from V, 6 bases from J; junction bases outside gene matches: 5. The CDR3 has 16 amino acids, counting the end cysteine and phenylalanine. Only the CDR3 part of the read is kept: 48 bases, read in frame from the first base. CDR1 and CDR2 (LGHNA, YNFKEQ) derive from the germline V gene. This sequence uses TRBV4-2 and TRBJ2-2; 9 middle bases align to TRBD2. Sequenced input: naive CD4+ T cells from blood. The sample's cell subset or site label, in plain terms: true naive CD4+ T cells. This receptor was obtained from a woman under 40 with type 1 diabetes. The CDR3 region has the sequence CASSQDRGGRAGELFF. The DNA sequence is given as TGTGCCAGCAGCCAAGATCGTGGCGGGAGGGCCGGGGAGCTGTTTTTT.